This T cell receptor beta chain is drawn from a study of cytomegalovirus exposure and HLA in healthy donors. As for the study in general: Of the donors genotyped, about 390 in all, 65% to 90% fell in the Caucasian-associated ancestry cluster.

As concerns this clone: Its antigen is currently unknown.

Study results and limitations: Researchers reported in a later analysis that common viral pathogens appeared linked to several top clusters.

It was with 60 Vbeta and 13 Jbeta primers that the PCR ran. Authors' methods: In a later analysis, about 12 million of 75 million to 90 million unique beta chains occurred in at least two donors. Generated by immunoSEQ multiplex PCR, the TCRdb table keeps only in-frame clones and is missing some. V, J and clone size reflect that table, while D and trimming were determined from the DNA. Of about 120,000 clones in the sample, 65% to 80% were seen once. This CDR3 is 16 amino acids long. Germline CDR1 reads MGHRA; CDR2 reads YSYEKL. Trimming at V came to 0 bases and at J to 6 bases, leaving 6 bases not matched to a gene.

The chain combines TRBV4-1 with TRBJ2-2, with 8 nucleotides matching TRBD1. The source is a man aged 55 to 70 in good health and CMV-seropositive. The sequenced material came from PBMCs. CDR3: CASSQDLGRGPGELFF. The CDR3 DNA sequence: TGCGCCAGCAGCCAAGATTTGGGCAGGGGGCCCGGGGAGCTGTTTTTT.